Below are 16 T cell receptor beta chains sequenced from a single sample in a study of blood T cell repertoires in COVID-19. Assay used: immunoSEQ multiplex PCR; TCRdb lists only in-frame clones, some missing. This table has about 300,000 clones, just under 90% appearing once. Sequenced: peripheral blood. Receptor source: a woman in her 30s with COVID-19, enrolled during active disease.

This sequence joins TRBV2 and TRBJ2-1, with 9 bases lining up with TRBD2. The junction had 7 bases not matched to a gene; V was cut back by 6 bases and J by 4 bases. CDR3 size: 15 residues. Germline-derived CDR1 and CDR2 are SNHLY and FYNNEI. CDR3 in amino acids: CASSPLRGGYNEQFF. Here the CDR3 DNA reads TGTGCCAGCAGCCCCCTGCGGGGGGGGTACAATGAGCAGTTCTTC.

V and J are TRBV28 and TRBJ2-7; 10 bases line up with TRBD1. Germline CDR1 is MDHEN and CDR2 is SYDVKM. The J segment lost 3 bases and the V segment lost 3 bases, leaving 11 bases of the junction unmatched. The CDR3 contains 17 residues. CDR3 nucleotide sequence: TGTGCCAGCAGTTTCTCCAGACAGGGGGCGTATCACTACGAGCAGTACGTC. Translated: CASSFSRQGAYHYEQYV.

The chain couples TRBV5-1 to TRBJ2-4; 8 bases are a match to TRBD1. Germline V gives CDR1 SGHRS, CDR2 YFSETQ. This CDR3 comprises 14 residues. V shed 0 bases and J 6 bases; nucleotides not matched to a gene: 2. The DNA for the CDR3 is TGCGCCAGCAGCTTGGGAGGACAGGGAAACATTCAGTACTTC. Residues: CASSLGGQGNIQYF.

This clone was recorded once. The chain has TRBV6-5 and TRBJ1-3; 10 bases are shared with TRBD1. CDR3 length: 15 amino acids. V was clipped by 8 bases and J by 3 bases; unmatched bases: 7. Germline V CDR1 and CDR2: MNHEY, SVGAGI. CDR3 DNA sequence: TGTGCCAGCGGCCCCGGGACAGGGGTTGGAAACACCATATATTTT. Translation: CASGPGTGVGNTIYF.

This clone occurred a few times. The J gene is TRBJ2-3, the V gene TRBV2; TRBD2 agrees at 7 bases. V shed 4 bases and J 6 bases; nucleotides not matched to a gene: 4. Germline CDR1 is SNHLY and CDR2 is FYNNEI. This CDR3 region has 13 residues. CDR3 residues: CASSVYGRDTQYF. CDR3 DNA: TGTGCCAGCAGTGTTTACGGGAGGGATACGCAGTATTTT.

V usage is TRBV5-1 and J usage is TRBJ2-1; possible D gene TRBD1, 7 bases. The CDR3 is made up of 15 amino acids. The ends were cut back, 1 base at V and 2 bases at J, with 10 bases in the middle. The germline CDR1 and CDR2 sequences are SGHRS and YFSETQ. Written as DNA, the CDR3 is TGCGCCAGCAGCTTGCAGGGGGGCACCTACAATGAGCAGTTCTTC. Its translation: CASSLQGGTYNEQFF.

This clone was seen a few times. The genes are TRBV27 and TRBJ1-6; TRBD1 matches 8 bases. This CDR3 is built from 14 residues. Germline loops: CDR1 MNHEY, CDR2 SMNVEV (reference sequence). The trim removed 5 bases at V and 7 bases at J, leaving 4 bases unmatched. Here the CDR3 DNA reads TGTGCCAGCAGTCAACAGGGGGGGAATTCACCCCTCCACTTT. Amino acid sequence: CASSQQGGNSPLHF.

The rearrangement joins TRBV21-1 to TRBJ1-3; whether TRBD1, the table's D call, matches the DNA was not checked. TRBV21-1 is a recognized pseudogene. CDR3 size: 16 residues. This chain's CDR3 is CASIQNSGCSGNTIYF. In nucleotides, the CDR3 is TGTGCCAGCATCCAGAACAGTGGCTGCTCTGGAAACACCATATATTTT.

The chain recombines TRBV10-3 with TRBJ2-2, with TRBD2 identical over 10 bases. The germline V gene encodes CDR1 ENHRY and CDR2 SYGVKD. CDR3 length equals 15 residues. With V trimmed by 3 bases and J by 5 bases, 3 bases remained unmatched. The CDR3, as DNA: TGTGCCATCAGTGAAGGTAGCGGGGGGACCGGGGAGCTGTTTTTT. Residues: CAISEGSGGTGELFF.

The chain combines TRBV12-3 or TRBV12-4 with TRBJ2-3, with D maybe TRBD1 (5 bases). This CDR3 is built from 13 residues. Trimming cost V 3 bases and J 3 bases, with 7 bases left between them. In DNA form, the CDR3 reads TGTGCCAGCAGTTTTCCAGGGACAGATACGCAGTATTTT. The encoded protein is CASSFPGTDTQYF.

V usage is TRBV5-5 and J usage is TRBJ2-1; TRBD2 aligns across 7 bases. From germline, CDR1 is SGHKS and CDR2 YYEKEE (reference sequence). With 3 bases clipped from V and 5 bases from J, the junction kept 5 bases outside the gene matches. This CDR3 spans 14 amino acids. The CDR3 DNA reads TGTGCCAGCAGCTCAAGACTAGCTAACAATGAGCAGTTCTTC. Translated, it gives CASSSRLANNEQFF.

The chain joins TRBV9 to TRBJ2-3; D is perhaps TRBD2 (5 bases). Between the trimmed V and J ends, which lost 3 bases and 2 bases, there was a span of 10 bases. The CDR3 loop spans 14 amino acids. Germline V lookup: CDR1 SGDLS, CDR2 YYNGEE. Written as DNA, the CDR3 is TGTGCCAGCAGCGGCAGCGGTTACACAGATACGCAGTATTTT. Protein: CASSGSGYTDTQYF.

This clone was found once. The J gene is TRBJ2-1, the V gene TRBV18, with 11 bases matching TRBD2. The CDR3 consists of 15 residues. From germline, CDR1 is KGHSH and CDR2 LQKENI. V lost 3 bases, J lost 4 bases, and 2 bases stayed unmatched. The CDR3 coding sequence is TGTGCCAGCTCACCCGGGACTAGCGGATACAATGAGCAGTTCTTC. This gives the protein CASSPGTSGYNEQFF.

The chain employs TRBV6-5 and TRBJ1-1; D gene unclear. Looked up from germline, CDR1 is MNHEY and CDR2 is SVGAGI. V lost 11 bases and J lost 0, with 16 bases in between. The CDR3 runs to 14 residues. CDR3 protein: CAAKRPGLNTEAFF. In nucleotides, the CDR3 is TGTGCCGCCAAACGACCCGGGTTGAACACTGAAGCTTTCTTT.

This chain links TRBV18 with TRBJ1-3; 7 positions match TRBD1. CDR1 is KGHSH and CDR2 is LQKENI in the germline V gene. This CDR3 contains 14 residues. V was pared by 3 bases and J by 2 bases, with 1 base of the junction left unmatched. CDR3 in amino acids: CASSPTGAGNTIYF. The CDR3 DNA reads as TGTGCCAGCTCACCTACAGGGGCTGGAAACACCATATATTTT. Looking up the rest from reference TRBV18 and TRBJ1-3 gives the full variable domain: NAGVMQNPRHLVRRRGQEARLRCSPMKGHSHVYWYRQLPEEGLKFMVYLQKENIIDESGMPKERFSAEFPKEGPSILRIQQVVRGDSAAYFCASSPTGAGNTIYFGEGSWLTVV.

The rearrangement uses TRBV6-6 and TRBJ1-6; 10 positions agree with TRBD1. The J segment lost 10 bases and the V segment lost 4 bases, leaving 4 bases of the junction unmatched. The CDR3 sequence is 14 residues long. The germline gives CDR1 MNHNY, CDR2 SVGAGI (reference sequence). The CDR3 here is CASSSGTGVSPLHF. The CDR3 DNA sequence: TGTGCCAGCAGTTCTGGGACAGGGGTATCACCCCTCCACTTT.